This T cell receptor (beta chain) was sequenced during a study of vaccination and CD4 T cells after COVID-19. Study context: Control wells got either CEFX epitopes, HIV-1 Nef peptides, or no peptide at all.

On this clonotype itself: The antigen is not known.

The CDR3 contains 16 residues. The V end was cut by 1 base, the J end by 0 bases, with 11 bases between. Per the germline V gene, CDR1 is LGHNA and CDR2 is YNFKEQ. Treatment: roughly nine-day PBMC culture with coronavirus spike peptide pools or control peptides (ViraFEST assay). Researchers collected the unexposed donor's CD4+ T cells before the COVID-19 pandemic (2011-2018). Expanded clonotypes were found by TCR sequencing after peptide-pool stimulation (ViraFEST). Unexposed-donor CD4+ T cells were probed with SARS-CoV-2 S/N and four cold-coronavirus spikes, cells permitting. Cultured CD4+ T cell DNA was sequenced using the Oncomine TCR Beta short-read assay. TCRdb fed the PCR reads into MiXCR, producing one record per CDR3 protein. The table lists more than 1,400 distinct CDR3 sequences, about an eighth of them singletons.

The chain carries TRBV4-2 and TRBJ2-3, with D tentatively TRBD2 (7 bases). This clonotype was obtained from a human donor in good health. Sequenced input: CD4+ T cells from blood, cultured in vitro. CDR3 DNA sequence: TGTGCCAGCAGCCAAGCAAGCGGGACAAGCACAGATACGCAGTATTTT. It specifies CASSQASGTSTDTQYF.